This T cell receptor beta chain was recorded in a study of blood T cell repertoires in COVID-19. Study details: Collection of acute and convalescent COVID-19 samples took place in the United States, Italy and Spain.

V was cut by 5 bases and J by 1 base, with 12 bases left in between. Per the germline V gene, CDR1 is MGHDK and CDR2 is SYGVNS. The length of the CDR3 is 15 residues. Authors' methods: For nucleated cells, counts were estimated from reference gene primer amplification. Sequencing was performed with immunoSEQ multiplex PCR; in TCRdb, only in-frame clones are kept and a portion is missing. V, J and clone size are those of that table, while D and trimming were read from the DNA. This table has hundreds of thousands of clones, around 90% appearing once. This clone was found once. The sequence came from a man aged 18 to 29 with active or convalescent COVID-19. The chain combines TRBV25-1 with TRBJ1-3, with D unclear. The sample was peripheral blood. The CDR3 is CASSLRDRSGNTIYF. In DNA, the CDR3 is TGTGCCAGCAGTCTGCGGGATAGATCTGGAAACACCATATATTTT.